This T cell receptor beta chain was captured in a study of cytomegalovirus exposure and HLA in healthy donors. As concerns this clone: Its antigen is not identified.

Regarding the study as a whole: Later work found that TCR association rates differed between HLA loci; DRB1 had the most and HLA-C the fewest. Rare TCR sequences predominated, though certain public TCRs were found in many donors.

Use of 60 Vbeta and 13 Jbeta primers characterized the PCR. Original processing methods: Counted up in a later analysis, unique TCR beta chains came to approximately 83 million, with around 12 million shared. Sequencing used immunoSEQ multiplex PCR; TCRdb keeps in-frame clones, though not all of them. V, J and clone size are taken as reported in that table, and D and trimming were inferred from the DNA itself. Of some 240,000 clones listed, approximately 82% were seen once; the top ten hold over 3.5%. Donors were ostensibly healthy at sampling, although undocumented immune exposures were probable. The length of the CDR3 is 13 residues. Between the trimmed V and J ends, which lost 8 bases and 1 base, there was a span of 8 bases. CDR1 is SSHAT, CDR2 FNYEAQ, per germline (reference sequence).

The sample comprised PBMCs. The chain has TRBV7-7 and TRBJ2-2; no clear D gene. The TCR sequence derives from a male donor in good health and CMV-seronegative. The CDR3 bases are TGTGCCAGCGGATACAGGAACACCGGGGAGCTGTTTTTT. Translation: CASGYRNTGELFF.